This note documents a single TCR beta chain sequence. The sample originates from a study of blood T cell repertoires in COVID-19. Study-level information: The United States, Italy and Spain provided the acute and convalescent COVID-19 samples. T cells, B-cell-depleted T cells, or PBMCs supplied cDNA or gDNA.

Authors' processing steps: Nucleated cell number was recorded as an estimate derived from reference gene primer amplification. TCRdb's copy holds only in-frame clones and misses some; the assay was immunoSEQ multiplex PCR. V, J and clone size were drawn from that table, and D and trimming were deduced from the DNA. Of 150,000 to 200,000 clones listed, less than 90% are singletons. Trimming pared 3 bases from V and 5 bases from J, leaving 7 bases between. The CDR3 is 12 residues long. Germline CDR1 KGHSH, CDR2 LQKENI. The V and J genes are TRBV18 and TRBJ2-5; no firm D call. This TCR derives from a man in his 70s with active or convalescent COVID-19. Material: peripheral blood. This chain's CDR3 is CASSPEAETQYF. The CDR3 coding sequence is TGTGCCAGCTCACCCGAGGCGGAGACCCAGTACTTC.